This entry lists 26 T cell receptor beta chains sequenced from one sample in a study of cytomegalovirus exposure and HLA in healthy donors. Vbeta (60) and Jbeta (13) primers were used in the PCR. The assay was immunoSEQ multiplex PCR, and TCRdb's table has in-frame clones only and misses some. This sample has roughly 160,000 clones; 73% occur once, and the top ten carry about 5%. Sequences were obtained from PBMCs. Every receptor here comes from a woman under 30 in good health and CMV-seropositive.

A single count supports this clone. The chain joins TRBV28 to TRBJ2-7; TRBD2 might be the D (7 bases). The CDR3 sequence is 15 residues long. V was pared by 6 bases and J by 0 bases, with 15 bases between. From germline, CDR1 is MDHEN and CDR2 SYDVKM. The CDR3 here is CASRTTGRGSYEQYF. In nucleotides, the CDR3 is TGTGCCAGCAGGACTACAGGGAGGGGCTCCTACGAGCAGTACTTC.

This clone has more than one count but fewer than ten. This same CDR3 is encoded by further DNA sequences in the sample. The CDR3 sequence: CASRGQGANYGYTF. The CDR3 nucleotides read TGTGCCAGCAGAGGACAGGGAGCTAACTATGGCTACACCTTC. The chain joins TRBV6-5 to TRBJ1-2; 8 bases are shared with TRBD1. CDR3 length equals 14 residues. Unmatched junction bases numbered 3, after V lost 6 bases and J lost 0 bases. Germline V gives CDR1 MNHEY, CDR2 SVGAGI.

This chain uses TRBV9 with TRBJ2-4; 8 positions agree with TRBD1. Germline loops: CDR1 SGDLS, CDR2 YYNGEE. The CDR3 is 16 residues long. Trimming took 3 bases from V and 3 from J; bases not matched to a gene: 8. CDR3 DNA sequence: TGTGCCAGCAGCGCACAGGGGGGATTTGGCAAAAACATTCAGTACTTC. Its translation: CASSAQGGFGKNIQYF.

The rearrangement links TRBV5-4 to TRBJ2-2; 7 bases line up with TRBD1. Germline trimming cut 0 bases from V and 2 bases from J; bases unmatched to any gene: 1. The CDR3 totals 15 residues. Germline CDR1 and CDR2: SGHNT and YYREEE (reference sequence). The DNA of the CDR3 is TGTGCCAGCAGCTTGGGACAGGGTAACACCGGGGAGCTGTTTTTT. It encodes CASSLGQGNTGELFF. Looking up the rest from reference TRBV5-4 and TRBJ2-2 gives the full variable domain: ETGVTQSPTHLIKTRGQQVTLRCSSQSGHNTVSWYQQALGQGPQFIFQYYREEENGRGNFPPRFSGLQFPNYSSELNVNALELDDSALYLCASSLGQGNTGELFFGEGSRLTVL.

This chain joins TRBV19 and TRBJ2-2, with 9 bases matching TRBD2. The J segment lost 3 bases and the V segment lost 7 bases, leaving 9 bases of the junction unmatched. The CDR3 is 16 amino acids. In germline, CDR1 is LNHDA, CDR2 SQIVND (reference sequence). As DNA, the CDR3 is TGTGCCAGTACAATGGCAGCGGGGGGTTACACCGGGGAGCTGTTTTTT. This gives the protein CASTMAAGGYTGELFF.

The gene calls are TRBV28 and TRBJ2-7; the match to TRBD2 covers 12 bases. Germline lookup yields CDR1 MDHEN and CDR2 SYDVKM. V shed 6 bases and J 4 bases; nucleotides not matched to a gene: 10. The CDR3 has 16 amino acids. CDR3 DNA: TGTGCCAGCAGACCCCCCCGGACTAGCGGGGAGTACGAGCAGTACTTC. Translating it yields CASRPPRTSGEYEQYF. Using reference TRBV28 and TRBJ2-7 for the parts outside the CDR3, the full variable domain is DVKVTQSSRYLVKRTGEKVFLECVQDMDHENMFWYRQDPGLGLRLIYFSYDVKMKEKGDIPEGYSVSREKKERFSLILESASTNQTSMYLCASRPPRTSGEYEQYFGPGTRLTVT.

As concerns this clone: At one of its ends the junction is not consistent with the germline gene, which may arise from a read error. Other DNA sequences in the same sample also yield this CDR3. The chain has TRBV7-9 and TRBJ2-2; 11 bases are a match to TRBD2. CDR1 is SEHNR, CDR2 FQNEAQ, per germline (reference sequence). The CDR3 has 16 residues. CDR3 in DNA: TGTGCCAGTAGCTTACTCTCTAGCGGGGGGCCCGGGGAGCTGTTTTTT. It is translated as CASSLLSSGGPGELFF.

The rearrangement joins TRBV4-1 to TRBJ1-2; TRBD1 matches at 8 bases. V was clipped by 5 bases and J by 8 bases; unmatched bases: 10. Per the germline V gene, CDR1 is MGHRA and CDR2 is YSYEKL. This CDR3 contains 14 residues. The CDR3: CASSGGGQEGGYTF. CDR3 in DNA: TGCGCCAGCAGCGGAGGGGGACAGGAGGGAGGCTACACCTTC.

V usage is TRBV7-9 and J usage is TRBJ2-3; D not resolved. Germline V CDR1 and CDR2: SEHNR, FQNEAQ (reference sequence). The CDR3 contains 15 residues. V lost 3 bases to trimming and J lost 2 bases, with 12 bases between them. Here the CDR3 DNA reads TGTGCCAGCAGCTTCCTAGTAGGTAACACAGATACGCAGTATTTT. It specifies CASSFLVGNTDTQYF.

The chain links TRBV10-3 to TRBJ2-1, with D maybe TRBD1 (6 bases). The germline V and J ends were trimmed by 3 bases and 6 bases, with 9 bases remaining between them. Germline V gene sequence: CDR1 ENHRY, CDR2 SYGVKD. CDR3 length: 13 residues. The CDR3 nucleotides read TGTGCCATCAGTGAAGGGGGAAGCAATGAGCAGTTCTTC. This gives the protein CAISEGGSNEQFF.

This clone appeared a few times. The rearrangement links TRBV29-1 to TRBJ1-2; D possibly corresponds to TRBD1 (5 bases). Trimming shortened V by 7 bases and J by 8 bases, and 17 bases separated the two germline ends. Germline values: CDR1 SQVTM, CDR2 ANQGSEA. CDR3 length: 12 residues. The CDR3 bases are TGCAGCGCCTGGGACTCACGGGGAGGCTACACCTTC. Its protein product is CSAWDSRGGYTF.

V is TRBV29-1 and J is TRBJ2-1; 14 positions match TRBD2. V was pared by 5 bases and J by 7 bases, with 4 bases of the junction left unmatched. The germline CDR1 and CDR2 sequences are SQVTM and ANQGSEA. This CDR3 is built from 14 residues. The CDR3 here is CSVLTSGGGNEQFF. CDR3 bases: TGCAGCGTTTTGACTAGCGGGGGGGGAAATGAGCAGTTCTTC.

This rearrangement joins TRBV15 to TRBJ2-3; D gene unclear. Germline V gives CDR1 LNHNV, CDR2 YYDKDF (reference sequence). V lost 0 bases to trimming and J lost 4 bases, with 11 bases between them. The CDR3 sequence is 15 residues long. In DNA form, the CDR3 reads TGTGCCACCAGCAGAGATCCCCTACGTTCAGATACGCAGTATTTT. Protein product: CATSRDPLRSDTQYF.

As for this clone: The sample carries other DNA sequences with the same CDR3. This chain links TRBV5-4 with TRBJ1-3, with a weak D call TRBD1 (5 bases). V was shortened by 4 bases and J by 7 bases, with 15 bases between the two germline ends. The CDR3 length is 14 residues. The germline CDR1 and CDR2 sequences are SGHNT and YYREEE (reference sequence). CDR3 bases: TGTGCCAGCAGCCCGCCGGGAGAGGGGAACACCATATATTTT. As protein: CASSPPGEGNTIYF.

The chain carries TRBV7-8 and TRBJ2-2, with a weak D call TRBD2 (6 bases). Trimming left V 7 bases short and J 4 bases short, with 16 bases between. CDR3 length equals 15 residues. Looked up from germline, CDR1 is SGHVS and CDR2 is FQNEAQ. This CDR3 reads CASTTWGESTGELFF. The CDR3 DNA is TGTGCCAGCACCACTTGGGGGGAGAGCACCGGGGAGCTGTTTTTT.

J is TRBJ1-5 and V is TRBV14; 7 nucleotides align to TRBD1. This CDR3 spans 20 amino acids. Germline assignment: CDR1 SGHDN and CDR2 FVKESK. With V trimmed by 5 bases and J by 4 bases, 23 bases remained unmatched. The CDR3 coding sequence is TGTGCCAGCAGCAACCAGTGTCTACAAGTCTTAGGCAGGGGGAATCAGCCCCAGCATTTT. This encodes CASSNQCLQVLGRGNQPQHF.

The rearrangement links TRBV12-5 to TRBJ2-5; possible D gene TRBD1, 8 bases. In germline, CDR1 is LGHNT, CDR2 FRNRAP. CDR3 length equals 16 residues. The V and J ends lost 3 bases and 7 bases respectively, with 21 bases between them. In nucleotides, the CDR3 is TGTGCTAGTGGTTTCATCGACAGGGGCCGCGGGGGGACCCAGTACTTC. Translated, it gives CASGFIDRGRGGTQYF.

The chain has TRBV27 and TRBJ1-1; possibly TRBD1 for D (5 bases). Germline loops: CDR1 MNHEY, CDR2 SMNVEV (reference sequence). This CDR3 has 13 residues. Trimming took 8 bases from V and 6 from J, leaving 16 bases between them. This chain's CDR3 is CASHLTRAAEAFF. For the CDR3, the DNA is TGTGCCAGCCATCTGACCAGGGCTGCTGAAGCTTTCTTT.

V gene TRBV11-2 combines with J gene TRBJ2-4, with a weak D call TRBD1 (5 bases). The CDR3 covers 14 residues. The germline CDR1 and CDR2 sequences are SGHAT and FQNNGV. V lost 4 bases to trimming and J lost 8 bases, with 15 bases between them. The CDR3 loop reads CASSSASGWYIQYF. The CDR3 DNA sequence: TGTGCCAGCAGCTCAGCTTCAGGGTGGTACATTCAGTACTTC.

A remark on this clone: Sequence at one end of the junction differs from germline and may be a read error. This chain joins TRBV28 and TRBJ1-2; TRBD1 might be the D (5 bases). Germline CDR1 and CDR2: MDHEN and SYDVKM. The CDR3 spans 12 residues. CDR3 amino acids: CASSSPAQELFF. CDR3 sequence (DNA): TGTGCCAGCAGTTCACCGGCACAGGAATTATTCTTC.

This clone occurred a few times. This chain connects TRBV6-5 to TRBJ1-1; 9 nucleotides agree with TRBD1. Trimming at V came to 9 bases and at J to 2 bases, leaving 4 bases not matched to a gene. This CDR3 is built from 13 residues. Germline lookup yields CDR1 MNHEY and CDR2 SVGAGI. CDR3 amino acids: CASTGGGNTEAFF. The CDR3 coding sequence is TGTGCCAGTACAGGGGGCGGCAACACTGAAGCTTTCTTT.

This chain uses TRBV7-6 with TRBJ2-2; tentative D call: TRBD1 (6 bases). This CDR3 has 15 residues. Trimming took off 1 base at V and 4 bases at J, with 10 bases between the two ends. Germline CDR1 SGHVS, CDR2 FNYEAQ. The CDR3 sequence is CASSLESGATGELFF. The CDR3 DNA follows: TGTGCCAGCAGCTTAGAGTCAGGGGCCACCGGGGAGCTGTTTTTT.

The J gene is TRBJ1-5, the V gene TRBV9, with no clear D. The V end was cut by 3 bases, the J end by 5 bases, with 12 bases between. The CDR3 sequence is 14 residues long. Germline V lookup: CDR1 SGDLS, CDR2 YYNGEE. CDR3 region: CASSGGDGHQPQHF. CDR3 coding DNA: TGTGCCAGCAGCGGGGGAGACGGTCATCAGCCCCAGCATTTT.

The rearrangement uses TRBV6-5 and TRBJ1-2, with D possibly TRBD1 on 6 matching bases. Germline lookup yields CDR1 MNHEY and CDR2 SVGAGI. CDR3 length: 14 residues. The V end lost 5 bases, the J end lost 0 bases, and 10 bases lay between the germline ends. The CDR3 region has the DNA TGTGCCAGCAGTGCGAGGGGGTCTAACTATGGCTACACCTTC. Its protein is CASSARGSNYGYTF.

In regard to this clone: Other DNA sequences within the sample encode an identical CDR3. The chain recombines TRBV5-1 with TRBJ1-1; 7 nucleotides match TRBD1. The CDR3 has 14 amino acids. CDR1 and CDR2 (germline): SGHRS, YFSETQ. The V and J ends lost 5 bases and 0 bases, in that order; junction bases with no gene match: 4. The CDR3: CASRTGLMNTEAFF. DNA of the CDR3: TGCGCCAGCAGGACAGGGCTAATGAACACTGAAGCTTTCTTT.

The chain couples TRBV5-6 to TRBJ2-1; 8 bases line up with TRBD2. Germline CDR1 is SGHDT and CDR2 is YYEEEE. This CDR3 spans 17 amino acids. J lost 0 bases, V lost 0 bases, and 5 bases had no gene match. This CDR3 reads CASSLVGGGSSYNEQFF. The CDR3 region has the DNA TGTGCCAGCAGCTTGGTGGGCGGGGGGAGCTCCTACAATGAGCAGTTCTTC.